This T cell receptor (beta chain) is drawn from a study of cytomegalovirus exposure and HLA in healthy donors. Study outcomes and limitations: There were a few CMV-associated chains whose specificity for CMV antigens was confirmed in vitro.

Trimming cost V 4 bases and J 2 bases; bases outside gene matches: 10. The germline gives CDR1 SGHDT, CDR2 YYEEEE. The CDR3 runs to 17 residues. Turning to this clone: No antigen is known for it.

The PCR used 60 Vbeta and 13 Jbeta primers. Sequencing used immunoSEQ multiplex PCR; TCRdb keeps in-frame clones, though not all of them. This table has 150,000 or so clones, 80% appearing once. The sample taken for sequencing was PBMCs. The chain joins TRBV5-6 to TRBJ2-1, with 9 nucleotides matching TRBD1. This TCR derives from a woman between 40 and 50 years old in good health and CMV-seronegative. CDR3: CASSPTRQGDPYNEQFF. The CDR3 DNA reads TGTGCCAGCAGCCCAACCCGACAGGGGGACCCCTACAATGAGCAGTTCTTC.